This entry concerns a single TCR beta chain. The data were obtained in a study of blood T cell repertoires in COVID-19. Study-level information: Sites across the United States, Italy and Spain contributed samples from acute and convalescent COVID-19. T cells, B-cell-depleted T cells, or PBMCs supplied cDNA or gDNA.

Method: immunoSEQ multiplex PCR; TCRdb's copy keeps in-frame clones and lacks some. The sample holds roughly 93,000 clones, roughly 80% seen once. The sequenced material came from peripheral blood. This clonotype was obtained from a woman of 80 years or more with acute or convalescent COVID-19.

The CDR3 DNA is TGCAGCGTTGTGGGACAGGGCACAGATACGCAGTATTTT. This sequence encodes CSVVGQGTDTQYF. J is TRBJ2-3 and V is TRBV29-1; TRBD1 aligns across 8 bases. From germline, CDR1 is SQVTM and CDR2 ANQGSEA. V gave up 4 bases and J gave up 1 base; unmatched junction bases: 1. CDR3 length: 13 residues.